The present T cell receptor beta chain was sequenced within a study of shared clonotypes between healthy human individuals. Study observations and caveats: Non-shared clonotypes were found to have lower generation probabilities than the clonotypes that were shared by all four of the sorted-subset donors. Naive subsets usually exceeded memory subsets in estimated richness.

Germline V gene lookup returns CDR1 SGHNT and CDR2 YYREEE (reference sequence). Trimming shortened V by 0 bases and J by 5 bases, and 9 bases separated the two germline ends. There are 14 residues in the CDR3. Sorted-subset replicate PCR reactions were performed with 150 to 200 ng DNA, corresponding to 30,000 or so T cell genomes. Sequenced by immunoSEQ multiplex PCR; TCRdb stores in-frame clones only, minus some. The sample carries 2 million to 2.5 million clones, roughly 93% recorded once. As for this clone: The antigen remains unidentified.

Negatively enriched CD4+ T cells were divided by CD45RA into naive and memory. This clonotype originated in a man aged 18 to 35 in good health. Some clones in this sample may be carry-over from other donors' samples. V gene TRBV5-4 combines with J gene TRBJ2-1; D is undetermined. Sample: naive CD4+ T cells from PBMCs. Noted subset: CD45RA+ positively selected. CDR3 sequence: CASSLVSANNEQFF. CDR3 sequence (DNA): TGTGCCAGCAGCTTGGTATCTGCGAACAATGAGCAGTTCTTC.